These 26 T cell receptor beta chains were all obtained from the same sample, sequenced in a study of blood T cell repertoires in COVID-19. Produced via immunoSEQ multiplex PCR; TCRdb's table is partial and in-frame only. The sample has about 82,000 clones, 85% to 90% seen once; the top ten hold 1% to 1.5%. The sample comprised PBMCs or T cells enriched from blood (not recorded which). The receptors shown here come from a woman in her forties or fifties with acute COVID-19.

The chain links TRBV6-5 to TRBJ2-1; a weak D match, TRBD1 (6 bases). CDR1 and CDR2 (germline): MNHEY, SVGAGI. V was cut by 2 bases and J by 0 bases, with 11 bases left in between. This CDR3 has 16 amino acids. CDR3 in amino acids: CASSYQGQASYNEQFF. The CDR3, as DNA: TGTGCCAGCAGTTACCAGGGGCAGGCCTCCTACAATGAGCAGTTCTTC.

V usage is TRBV29-1 and J usage is TRBJ1-2; a possible D gene is TRBD1 (6 bases). Deletions cut 4 bases from V and 2 bases from J, with 8 bases between. CDR1 SQVTM and CDR2 ANQGSEA come from the germline V gene. The CDR3 is made up of 12 amino acids. The CDR3 here is CSVGGQNYGYTF. In DNA, the CDR3 is TGCAGCGTTGGGGGGCAGAACTATGGCTACACCTTC.

The chain recombines TRBV5-1 with TRBJ2-1; TRBD2 aligns across 10 bases. Trimming at V came to 6 bases and at J to 5 bases, leaving 8 bases not matched to a gene. CDR3 size: 15 residues. CDR1 and CDR2 (germline): SGHRS, YFSETQ. The CDR3 loop reads CASTLGLAENNEQFF. CDR3 DNA sequence: TGCGCCAGCACTCTCGGACTAGCGGAAAACAATGAGCAGTTCTTC.

CDR3 nucleotides: TGTGCCAGCAGTGCCGGGACAGGGGAAACTGTTCGTACTGAAGCTTTCTTT. This translates into CASSAGTGETVRTEAFF. The chain carries TRBV6-1 and TRBJ1-1; 10 nucleotides align to TRBD1. J lost 5 bases, V lost 4 bases, and 13 bases had no gene match. This CDR3 spans 17 amino acids. Per germline, CDR1 MNHNS and CDR2 SASEGT.

The genes are TRBV11-2 and TRBJ2-5; 8 nucleotides align to TRBD2. Germline assignment: CDR1 SGHAT and CDR2 FQNNGV. The CDR3 has 16 amino acids. The J segment lost 0 bases and the V segment lost 5 bases, leaving 8 bases of the junction unmatched. The CDR3 nucleotides are TGTGCCAGCAGCCGTCTCGCGGGAGGCCACCAAGAGACCCAGTACTTC. This sequence encodes CASSRLAGGHQETQYF.

The chain couples TRBV9 to TRBJ2-1, with 9 positions matching TRBD2. V shed 0 bases and J 5 bases; nucleotides not matched to a gene: 3. Germline V gene lookup returns CDR1 SGDLS and CDR2 YYNGEE. This CDR3 region has 15 residues. CDR3 amino acids: CASSVGASGNNEQFF. CDR3 sequence (DNA): TGTGCCAGCAGCGTAGGGGCTAGCGGGAACAATGAGCAGTTCTTC.

The chain combines TRBV5-5 with TRBJ1-2, with 8 positions matching TRBD1. The trim removed 4 bases at V and 5 bases at J, leaving 7 bases unmatched. This CDR3 spans 14 amino acids. CDR1 SGHKS and CDR2 YYEKEE come from the germline V gene (reference sequence). The CDR3 sequence is CASSGTGVLYGYTF. Here the CDR3 DNA reads TGTGCCAGCAGCGGGACAGGAGTCCTTTATGGCTACACCTTC.

Here the CDR3 reads CASSLDSSGNTIYF. The CDR3 DNA is TGTGCCAGCAGCTTGGACAGTTCTGGAAACACCATATATTTT. This chain links TRBV11-2 with TRBJ1-3, with D tentatively TRBD1 (6 bases). Looked up from germline, CDR1 is SGHAT and CDR2 is FQNNGV. V lost 3 bases, J lost 1 base, and 7 bases lay in between. CDR3 size: 14 residues.

The rearrangement joins TRBV7-8 to TRBJ1-2, with no clear D. The CDR3 spans 12 residues. Germline values: CDR1 SGHVS, CDR2 FQNEAQ. V was cut by 5 bases and J by 4 bases, with 8 bases left in between. CDR3 sequence: CASSREGYGYTF. The DNA for the CDR3 is TGTGCCAGCAGCCGGGAGGGCTATGGCTACACCTTC.

The chain recombines TRBV10-3 with TRBJ2-1, with D possibly TRBD1 on 6 matching bases. This CDR3 comprises 12 residues. V lost 6 bases and J lost 9, with 12 bases in between. The germline gives CDR1 ENHRY, CDR2 SYGVKD. For the CDR3, the DNA is TGTGCCATCAGCACAGGGACGGCTGAGCAGTTCTTC. Amino acid sequence: CAISTGTAEQFF.

The rearrangement links TRBV5-6 to TRBJ2-1; D remains unclear. V lost 1 base and J lost 5, with 4 bases in between. Germline assignment: CDR1 SGHDT and CDR2 YYEEEE. CDR3 length: 12 residues. CDR3: CASSLTDNEQFF. CDR3 bases: TGTGCCAGCAGCTTGACTGACAATGAGCAGTTCTTC.

This clone was seen just once. The J gene is TRBJ1-2, the V gene TRBV25-1; 8 nucleotides agree with TRBD1. The junction had 12 bases not matched to a gene; V was cut back by 5 bases and J by 4 bases. CDR3 size: 16 residues. Germline lookup yields CDR1 MGHDK and CDR2 SYGVNS. The CDR3 loop reads CASSPGGTGTGYGYTF. Here the CDR3 DNA reads TGTGCCAGCAGTCCAGGGGGGACCGGGACAGGCTATGGCTACACCTTC.

The chain has TRBV7-9 and TRBJ1-4; 8 bases are a match to TRBD1. From germline, CDR1 is SEHNR and CDR2 FQNEAQ (reference sequence). The CDR3 totals 17 residues. With V trimmed by 2 bases and J by 7 bases, 12 bases remained unmatched. In nucleotides, the CDR3 is TGTGCCAGCAGCTTAAACGTAATTCGGGACAGGCCTGAAAAACTGTTTTTT. Translation: CASSLNVIRDRPEKLFF.

The chain is built from TRBV9 and TRBJ1-2; 8 bases align to TRBD1. Trimming removed 3 bases from V and 1 base from J; junction bases left unmatched: 5. The CDR3 length is 15 residues. Per germline, CDR1 SGDLS and CDR2 YYNGEE. In nucleotides, the CDR3 is TGTGCCAGCAGCGCCCCGGGACAGGATAACTATGGCTACACCTTC. Translation gives CASSAPGQDNYGYTF.

The gene calls are TRBV30 and TRBJ2-3; 10 nucleotides line up with TRBD2. This CDR3 has 16 amino acids. Trimming at V came to 4 bases and at J to 4 bases, leaving 11 bases not matched to a gene. Germline loops: CDR1 GTSNPN, CDR2 SVGIG (reference sequence). CDR3: CAWKGGLAGVADTQYF. Written as DNA, the CDR3 is TGTGCCTGGAAGGGGGGCCTAGCGGGAGTGGCAGATACGCAGTATTTT.

The chain couples TRBV10-3 to TRBJ1-2, with 8 bases identical to TRBD1. In germline, CDR1 is ENHRY, CDR2 SYGVKD. J gave up 5 bases and V 2 bases, and 1 base lay outside the gene matches. This CDR3 region has 13 residues. The CDR3 sequence is CAISEDRGYGYTF. The CDR3 coding sequence is TGTGCCATCAGTGAGGACAGGGGTTATGGCTACACCTTC.

This clone appeared a single time. V is TRBV18 and J is TRBJ1-1; 8 bases are a match to TRBD1. The CDR3 covers 18 residues. V shed 2 bases and J 7 bases; nucleotides not matched to a gene: 18. The V gene's germline CDR1 is KGHSH and CDR2 LQKENI. The CDR3 DNA reads as TGTGCCAGCTCACCATTCAGAATAGCCTCAAGAGGACAGGGTGAAGCTTTCTTT. Its protein product is CASSPFRIASRGQGEAFF.

This sequence joins TRBV30 and TRBJ2-7, with TRBD2 as a possible D gene (6 bases). The CDR3 contains 14 residues. Germline CDR1 and CDR2: GTSNPN and SVGIG (reference sequence). Trimming left V 5 bases short and J 5 bases short, with 19 bases between. The CDR3 bases are TGTGCCTGGGGTCGGGACTCGAGACTCCACGAGCAGTACTTC. Amino acids: CAWGRDSRLHEQYF.

This clone was counted only a few times. The rearrangement joins TRBV13 to TRBJ2-2; 7 bases map to TRBD1. V lost 5 bases and J lost 8; bases outside the gene matches: 20. Germline values: CDR1 PRHDT, CDR2 FYEKMQ (reference sequence). CDR3 length: 18 amino acids. As DNA, the CDR3 is TGTGCCAGCAGCCACAAACCCCCAGGGGGTATCCGTTTTGGGGAGCTGTTTTTT. Translating gives CASSHKPPGGIRFGELFF.

The chain carries TRBV28 and TRBJ1-5, with D possibly being TRBD1 (5 bases). This CDR3 spans 15 amino acids. V was trimmed by 6 bases and J by 5 bases, leaving 17 bases between them. Per the germline V gene, CDR1 is MDHEN and CDR2 is SYDVKM. CDR3 sequence: CASRAPGGSYQPQHF. The CDR3 DNA follows: TGTGCCAGCAGAGCCCCCGGGGGGAGCTATCAGCCCCAGCATTTT.

The chain is built from TRBV7-9 and TRBJ1-4; 7 nucleotides align to TRBD1. CDR1 and CDR2 (germline): SEHNR, FQNEAQ (reference sequence). CDR3 length: 17 residues. V lost 4 bases, J lost 6 bases, and 14 bases stayed unmatched. The CDR3 bases are TGTGCCAGCAGCTCCGAACCATGGACAGGCCGATATGAAAAACTGTTTTTT. Translation gives CASSSEPWTGRYEKLFF.

This clone was seen only a few times. This chain connects TRBV2 to TRBJ2-1; D is uncertain. The V end lost 6 bases, the J end lost 9 bases, and 15 bases lay between the germline ends. Germline V gene data show CDR1 as SNHLY and CDR2 as FYNNEI. This CDR3 has 13 amino acids. This chain's CDR3 is CASSQFLSGEQFF. For the CDR3, the DNA is TGTGCCAGCAGCCAATTCCTGTCGGGTGAGCAGTTCTTC.

This sequence joins TRBV5-1 and TRBJ2-1, with D perhaps matching TRBD2 (6 bases). The CDR3 spans 14 residues. Germline loops: CDR1 SGHRS, CDR2 YFSETQ. Trimming took 0 bases from V and 5 from J, leaving 9 bases between them. The CDR3 is CASSLAAGNNEQFF. The DNA for the CDR3 is TGCGCCAGCAGCTTGGCGGCGGGGAACAATGAGCAGTTCTTC. Together with reference TRBV5-1 and TRBJ2-1, the CDR3 gives the full variable domain: KAGVTQTPRYLIKTRGQQVTLSCSPISGHRSVSWYQQTPGQGLQFLFEYFSETQRNKGNFPGRFSGRQFSNSRSEMNVSTLELGDSALYLCASSLAAGNNEQFFGPGTRLTVL.

The chain links TRBV10-3 to TRBJ2-7, with 8 bases matching TRBD2. In germline, CDR1 is ENHRY, CDR2 SYGVKD. V lost 7 bases, J lost 3 bases, and 5 bases stayed unmatched. This CDR3 contains 13 residues. DNA for the CDR3: TGTGCCATCACGGAGCGGGGGAACTACGAGCAGTACTTC. This encodes CAITERGNYEQYF.

J is TRBJ2-7 and V is TRBV20-1, with 7 nucleotides matching TRBD2. Germline lookup yields CDR1 DFQATT and CDR2 SNEGSKA (reference sequence). V trimming: 6 bases; J trimming: 4 bases; junction bases outside the gene matches: 3. The CDR3 extends over 11 amino acids. The CDR3 DNA reads as TGCAGTGCCCGGGGGGTGTACGAGCAGTACTTC. Protein product: CSARGVYEQYF.

The chain recombines TRBV6-5 with TRBJ2-7; maybe TRBD1 (6 bases). CDR3 length equals 15 residues. The V end was cut by 4 bases, the J end by 8 bases, with 21 bases between. In germline, CDR1 is MNHEY, CDR2 SVGAGI. The CDR3 DNA reads TGTGCCAGCAGTTCCTCCTCACAGGGTTGGGTGAAGCAGTACTTC. This translates into CASSSSSQGWVKQYF.